This T cell receptor beta chain emerged from a study of Ad26.COV2.S vaccination and SARS-CoV-2 variants. Whole-study findings and limits: Comparable non-spike TCR breadth was observed in vaccine and placebo recipients. The placebo group had lower spike-specific TCR breadth than the vaccine recipients did.

This sample's treatment: 15 to 20 received Ad26.COV2.S at low or high dose, single or two shots; roughly 5 received placebo; per-sample allocation not given. Sampling took place 63 days after the first vaccine or placebo injection. As its vector, the vaccine had Ad26, which expressed Wuhan-strain SARS-CoV-2 spike. As concerns this clone: The target antigen is unknown.

Here immunoSEQ multiplex PCR was the method, and the copy in TCRdb shows in-frame clones only, minus some. Seen here are roughly 700,000 clones, 80% to 90% observed once, and the top ten hold approximately 1.5%. Germline V gene data show CDR1 as LNHNV and CDR2 as YYDKDF (reference sequence). With 0 bases removed from V and 8 bases from J, the gap between germline ends came to 16 bases. CDR3 size: 16 residues. The TCR was taken from a person between 18 and 59 years old who received the Ad26.COV2.S COVID-19 vaccine or a placebo. This material consisted of peripheral blood, taken in a trial of Ad26.COV2.S vaccine versus placebo. V is TRBV15 and J is TRBJ1-4; D is unresolved. In DNA form, the CDR3 reads TGTGCCACCAGCAGAGATCCGGGGTCCCTTCGGGAAAAACTGTTTTTT. Residues: CATSRDPGSLREKLFF.